Listed below are T cell receptor beta chains from one sample, sequenced in a study of blood T cell repertoires in COVID-19. TCRdb keeps only in-frame clones here, not all; method: immunoSEQ multiplex PCR. The data hold just over 300,000 clones, with over 85% observed a single time. Sequences were obtained from peripheral blood. These receptors were taken from a woman aged 25 to 39 with COVID-19, enrolled during active disease. CDR3s include the opening cysteine and the closing phenylalanine or tryptophan. D genes are given only for firm matches. Where a row states a size, it is once, few, many or the class of an expanded clone; other rows omit it.

clone_size	v_call	d_call	j_call	cdr3_aa	cdr3_nt
.	TRBV19	.	TRBJ1-3	CASREQGAGNTIYF	TGTGCCAGCAGGGAACAGGGCGCCGGAAACACCATATATTTT
once	TRBV4-1	TRBD2	TRBJ2-1	CASSQVLGGDEQFF	TGCGCCAGCAGCCAAGTTTTGGGAGGGGATGAGCAGTTCTTC
.	TRBV28	TRBD2	TRBJ2-5	CASRETSGKETQYF	TGTGCCAGCAGGGAAACTAGCGGGAAAGAGACCCAGTACTTC
.	TRBV9	TRBD1	TRBJ1-2	CASSGRDSIYGYTF	TGTGCCAGCAGCGGCCGGGACAGCATCTATGGCTACACCTTC
.	TRBV21-1	.	TRBJ2-2	CASSKSASGKNTGELFF	TGTGCCAGCAGCAAATCGGCTAGCGGAAAGAACACCGGGGAGCTGTTTTTT
.	TRBV19	.	TRBJ1-3	CASIGVTGNTIYF	TGTGCCAGTATAGGGGTCACCGGAAACACCATATATTTT
.	TRBV7-8	.	TRBJ2-7	CASSRDGSGGREQYF	TGTGCCAGCAGCCGAGATGGGTCAGGGGGGCGCGAGCAGTACTTC
.	TRBV11-1	.	TRBJ1-2	CASSFGEGAGYTF	TGTGCCAGCAGCTTCGGGGAGGGAGCTGGCTACACCTTC
.	TRBV9	TRBD1	TRBJ1-5	CASSVAGGSQPQHF	TGTGCCAGCAGCGTAGCAGGGGGCAGTCAGCCCCAGCATTTT
few	TRBV6-2/TRBV6-3	TRBD2	TRBJ2-3	CASSKRGEGSDTQYF	TGTGCCAGCAGCAAGCGGGGGGAGGGGTCAGATACGCAGTATTTT
.	TRBV4-3	TRBD2	TRBJ2-2	CASSPGLAANTGELFF	TGCGCCAGCAGCCCGGGACTAGCGGCGAACACCGGGGAGCTGTTTTTT
few	TRBV2	TRBD1	TRBJ1-1	CASSTGQGVSNFEAFF	TGTGCCAGCAGTACTGGACAGGGTGTTTCCAATTTCGAGGCTTTCTTT
few	TRBV6-5	TRBD2	TRBJ2-1	CASRTSGGYGNEQFF	TGTGCCAGCAGGACTAGCGGGGGTTATGGCAATGAGCAGTTCTTC
few	TRBV7-2	TRBD2	TRBJ2-1	CASSSTSGPYNEQFF	TGTGCCAGCAGCTCAACTAGCGGCCCCTACAATGAGCAGTTCTTC
.	TRBV9	.	TRBJ1-3	CASSGSAGWGNTIYF	TGTGCCAGCAGCGGATCGGCAGGGTGGGGTAACACCATATATTTT
.	TRBV19	.	TRBJ1-2	CASSMQQGLADTF	TGTGCCAGTAGTATGCAACAGGGCCTAGCTGACACCTTC
.	TRBV11-2	TRBD1	TRBJ1-2	CASSLGRGLSGYTF	TGTGCCAGCAGCTTAGGCAGGGGGCTAAGTGGCTACACCTTC
.	TRBV6-2/TRBV6-3	TRBD1	TRBJ1-1	CASSLDRVVNTEAFF	TGTGCCAGCAGCCTGGACAGGGTAGTGAACACTGAAGCTTTCTTT
few	TRBV19	TRBD1	TRBJ1-4	CASSNQGAEDEKLFF	TGTGCCAGTAGTAACCAGGGGGCCGAGGATGAAAAACTGTTTTTT
few	TRBV3-1/TRBV3-2	TRBD1	TRBJ1-1	CASSPNRGLRTEAFF	TGTGCCAGCAGCCCTAACAGGGGCTTGAGGACTGAAGCTTTCTTT
.	TRBV19	.	TRBJ1-6	CASSIVGAAPNSPLHF	TGTGCCAGTAGTATAGTTGGGGCGGCACCCAATTCACCCCTCCACTTT
.	TRBV9	TRBD1	TRBJ2-5	CASSPGTGGGETQYF	TGTGCCAGCAGCCCCGGGACAGGGGGCGGAGAGACCCAGTACTTC
.	TRBV2	TRBD2	TRBJ2-7	CASSGPSGDYEQYF	TGTGCCAGCAGTGGTCCTAGCGGGGACTACGAGCAGTACTTC
.	TRBV5-5	TRBD1	TRBJ2-7	CASSLPGQGKAPYEQYF	TGTGCCAGCAGCTTGCCGGGACAGGGTAAAGCTCCTTACGAGCAGTACTTC
.	TRBV18	.	TRBJ2-3	CASSPVGGFRTDTQYF	TGTGCCAGCTCACCGGTGGGCGGGTTCCGCACAGATACGCAGTATTTT
.	TRBV11-2	.	TRBJ2-1	CASSLGSSNRPRNEQFF	TGTGCCAGCAGCTTAGGTTCTAGCAATCGACCCCGGAATGAGCAGTTCTTC
.	TRBV4-3	.	TRBJ1-5	CASSQDGGSNQPQHF	TGCGCCAGCAGCCAAGATGGCGGCAGCAATCAGCCCCAGCATTTT
.	TRBV29-1	TRBD1	TRBJ2-1	CSVVLTGGQFF	TGCAGCGTGGTCTTGACAGGGGGGCAGTTCTTC
.	TRBV28	TRBD1	TRBJ1-2	CASSLVAGGDGYTF	TGTGCCAGCAGTCTAGTGGCAGGGGGCGATGGCTACACCTTC
few	TRBV11-3	.	TRBJ2-3	CASSLAPRYTQYF	TGTGCCAGCAGCTTAGCCCCCAGGTATACGCAGTATTTT
once	TRBV2	.	TRBJ1-5	CASRDDTNQPQHF	TGTGCCAGCAGGGATGACACCAATCAGCCCCAGCATTTT
once	TRBV5-1	.	TRBJ1-4	CASRLERGALVEKLFF	TGCGCCAGCAGGTTGGAACGGGGGGCCCTTGTTGAAAAACTGTTTTTT
.	TRBV5-6	TRBD1	TRBJ2-5	CASSVGQWETQYF	TGTGCCAGCAGCGTGGGACAGTGGGAGACCCAGTACTTC
.	TRBV10-3	.	TRBJ1-2	CAISGVAGAGYTF	TGTGCCATCAGTGGAGTGGCAGGGGCCGGCTACACCTTC
.	TRBV3-1/TRBV3-2	.	TRBJ1-4	CASSQGTGWDEKLFF	TGTGCCAGCAGCCAAGGAACAGGGTGGGACGAAAAACTGTTTTTT
.	TRBV11-2	.	TRBJ2-5	CASSQLWGDQETQYF	TGTGCCAGCAGCCAGCTCTGGGGGGACCAAGAGACCCAGTACTTC
.	TRBV19	TRBD1	TRBJ2-7	CASSLSGTGEDEQYF	TGTGCCAGTAGCCTATCCGGGACAGGGGAGGACGAGCAGTACTTC
.	TRBV11-2	.	TRBJ1-2	CASSSTEGNRVLNYGYTF	TGTGCCAGCAGCTCGACCGAGGGGAACAGGGTACTTAACTATGGCTACACCTTC
.	TRBV7-3	TRBD2	TRBJ2-3	CASSQTGLDTDTQYF	TGTGCCAGCAGTCAAACGGGACTAGACACAGATACGCAGTATTTT
.	TRBV9	.	TRBJ1-1	CASRPRGGNTEAFF	TGTGCCAGCAGACCTAGAGGCGGGAACACTGAAGCTTTCTTT
.	TRBV7-9	.	TRBJ1-4	CASSLDPGEKLFF	TGTGCCAGCAGCTTAGACCCGGGGGAAAAACTGTTTTTT
.	TRBV5-4	.	TRBJ2-6	CASSWQQGPLSGANVLTF	TGTGCCAGCAGCTGGCAGCAGGGGCCCCTCTCTGGGGCCAACGTCCTGACTTTC
.	TRBV7-9	TRBD2	TRBJ2-3	CASSLGQRETDTQYF	TGTGCCAGCAGCCTAGGCCAGCGGGAAACAGATACGCAGTATTTT
.	TRBV13	.	TRBJ1-1	CASSSGPTGWHEAFF	TGTGCCAGCAGCTCCGGCCCAACAGGGTGGCATGAAGCTTTCTTT
.	TRBV5-5	.	TRBJ1-6	CASSTRPGGSNSPLHF	TGTGCCAGCAGCACTAGGCCGGGGGGTTCTAATTCACCCCTCCACTTT
.	TRBV5-1	.	TRBJ1-1	CASSLEVGSTEAFF	TGCGCCAGCAGCTTGGAGGTTGGGAGCACTGAAGCTTTCTTT
.	TRBV28	TRBD2	TRBJ2-1	CASIPAGNHNEQFF	TGTGCCAGCATCCCAGCGGGAAATCACAATGAGCAGTTCTTC
.	TRBV9	.	TRBJ1-1	CASSVVMEGTEAFF	TGTGCCAGCAGCGTAGTAATGGAGGGCACTGAAGCTTTCTTT
.	TRBV9	TRBD2	TRBJ2-3	CASSVSAGGPGHTQYF	TGTGCCAGCAGCGTTTCAGCGGGGGGGCCAGGACATACGCAGTATTTT
.	TRBV5-8	TRBD1	TRBJ2-3	CASSPTGPNGQYF	TGTGCCAGCAGCCCGACAGGGCCCAATGGGCAGTATTTT
.	TRBV24-1	TRBD2	TRBJ2-5	CATSDQAGGIQETQYF	TGTGCCACCAGTGATCAAGCGGGGGGGATCCAAGAGACCCAGTACTTC
.	TRBV12-3/TRBV12-4	TRBD2	TRBJ2-1	CASSRIAGQQFF	TGTGCCAGCAGCCGAATAGCGGGGCAGCAGTTCTTC
.	TRBV18	TRBD1	TRBJ2-3	CASSPGQAWVDTQYF	TGTGCCAGCTCACCCGGACAGGCCTGGGTGGATACGCAGTATTTT
.	TRBV6-6	TRBD1	TRBJ2-5	CASRTGGLETQYF	TGTGCCAGCAGAACAGGGGGGTTGGAGACCCAGTACTTC
.	TRBV7-9	.	TRBJ1-2	CASSLAGGYGYTF	TGTGCCAGCAGCTTAGCAGGGGGCTATGGCTACACCTTC
.	TRBV6-6	.	TRBJ1-5	CASSPDSSNQPQHF	TGTGCCAGCAGTCCGGACAGTAGCAATCAGCCCCAGCATTTT
.	TRBV5-1	TRBD1	TRBJ2-3	CASSMGTGGVLADTQYF	TGCGCCAGCAGCATGGGAACAGGGGGTGTCCTGGCAGATACGCAGTATTTT
few	TRBV27	.	TRBJ2-1	CASSLLTGLTYNEQFF	TGTGCCAGCAGTTTATTGACTGGCTTAACCTACAATGAGCAGTTCTTC
.	TRBV7-2	TRBD1	TRBJ2-2	CASSSSTGALGGELFF	TGTGCCAGCAGTAGTTCGACAGGGGCGCTGGGCGGGGAGCTGTTTTTT